This T cell receptor (beta chain) was found in a study of beta chain features in type 1 diabetes. Study-level information: No age, gender or cell yield differences were seen between patients and healthy donors.

cDNA synthesis used the whole RNA isolate, giving expressed TCRB sequences. The protocol was immunoSEQ multiplex PCR, while the TCRdb copy is restricted to in-frame clones and leaves out a portion. This sample has about 250,000 clones, with roughly 14% found just once. Notes on the study in general: The similarity of naive, central memory and Treg TCRB repertoires appeared greater among patients than among healthy donors. Shortening that was moderate but significant affected the TCRB CDR3s of Type 1 diabetes patients in all four CD4+ subsets.

Comment on this clone: Its specificity is not known.

V lost 3 bases and J lost 4; bases outside the gene matches: 7. The germline V gene has CDR1 SGDLS and CDR2 YYNGEE. This CDR3 contains 17 residues. V gene TRBV9 combines with J gene TRBJ2-3, with 14 bases matching TRBD2. The receptor was isolated from a woman aged 40 to 50 in good health. The sequencing sample was made of naive CD4+ T cells from blood. CDR3 residues: CASSARLAGGPSDTQYF. In DNA form, the CDR3 reads TGTGCCAGCAGCGCCCGACTAGCGGGGGGGCCCTCAGATACGCAGTATTTT.